The 19 T cell receptor beta chains listed next were all sequenced from one sample in a study of cytomegalovirus exposure and HLA in healthy donors. Use of 60 Vbeta and 13 Jbeta primers characterized the PCR. Profiling relied on immunoSEQ multiplex PCR, and the TCRdb table lists in-frame clones only, not all of them. The sample lists 100,000 or so clones, roughly 70% occurring once. Material for sequencing was PBMCs. The receptors shown here come from a man over 45 in good health and CMV-seronegative.

In its sample, this clone was seen a few times. The CDR3 here is CASSLGGQFLEQYF. CDR3 nucleotide sequence: TGCGCCAGCAGCCTGGGGGGACAGTTCCTCGAGCAGTACTTC. The V call is TRBV5-1, the J call TRBJ2-7; a possible D gene is TRBD1 (7 bases). Germline V lookup: CDR1 SGHRS, CDR2 YFSETQ. The CDR3 sequence is 14 residues long. The germline V and J ends were trimmed by 4 bases and 6 bases, with 17 bases remaining between them.

The chain carries TRBV30 and TRBJ1-6, with a tentative D call TRBD1 (6 bases). The V end lost 2 bases, the J end lost 10 bases, and 12 bases lay between the germline ends. The CDR3 covers 13 residues. CDR1 is GTSNPN and CDR2 is SVGIG in the germline V gene (reference sequence). The CDR3 sequence: CAWSKGGGSPLHF. DNA of the CDR3: TGTGCCTGGAGTAAGGGTGGGGGCTCACCCCTCCACTTT. The full variable domain, with the rest looked up from reference TRBV30 and TRBJ1-6, is SQTIHQWPATLVQPVGSPLSLECTVEGTSNPNLYWYRQAAGRGLQLLFYSVGIGQISSEVPQNLSASRPQDRQFILSSKKLLLSDSGFYLCAWSKGGGSPLHFGNGTRLTVT.

V and J are TRBV7-2 and TRBJ2-7, with 7 bases lining up with TRBD1. Trimming removed 6 bases from V and 0 bases from J; junction bases left unmatched: 8. The CDR3 totals 15 residues. CDR1 and CDR2 (germline): SGHTA, FQGNSA. The CDR3 DNA reads TGTGCCAGCAGGCGACAGGGAGTCGGCTCCTACGAGCAGTACTTC. It encodes CASRRQGVGSYEQYF. Supplemented by reference TRBV7-2 and TRBJ2-7, the full variable domain reads GAGVSQSPSNKVTEKGKDVELRCDPISGHTALYWYRQSLGQGLEFLIYFQGNSAPDKSGLPSDRFSAERTGGSVSTLTIQRTQQEDSAVYLCASRRQGVGSYEQYFGPGTRLTVT.

The CDR3, as DNA: TGTGCCAGCAGCCCCCGGACAGATGGCTACACCTTC. Amino acid sequence: CASSPRTDGYTF. The gene calls are TRBV11-2 and TRBJ1-2, with D possibly matching TRBD1 (6 bases). This CDR3 contains 12 residues. V gave up 5 bases and J gave up 6 bases, with 10 bases separating them. Germline CDR1 SGHAT, CDR2 FQNNGV.

This chain joins TRBV12-5 and TRBJ1-3, with 7 bases lining up with TRBD1. Per the germline V gene, CDR1 is LGHNT and CDR2 is FRNRAP. J lost 2 bases, V lost 9 bases, and 4 bases had no gene match. The CDR3 runs to 13 residues. In DNA form, the CDR3 reads TGTGCTAGCTCTAGGGGGCCTGGAAACACCATATATTTT. Protein product: CASSRGPGNTIYF.

The rearrangement joins TRBV6-1 to TRBJ2-1; 7 bases are a match to TRBD1. The CDR3 has 11 residues. V shed 6 bases and J 11 bases; nucleotides not matched to a gene: 4. The germline gives CDR1 MNHNS, CDR2 SASEGT. CDR3 sequence: CASRETGKQFF. The CDR3 nucleotides read TGTGCCAGCAGGGAGACAGGGAAGCAGTTCTTC.

The V and J genes are TRBV10-3 and TRBJ2-7; 9 nucleotides align to TRBD1. This CDR3 region has 13 residues. V trimming: 8 bases; J trimming: 3 bases; junction bases outside the gene matches: 5. Germline V gene sequence: CDR1 ENHRY, CDR2 SYGVKD. The CDR3 nucleotides are TGTGCCATCGGGGACAGGGTCGACTACGAGCAGTACTTC. Translation: CAIGDRVDYEQYF.

The chain recombines TRBV11-3 with TRBJ2-1; D not certain. V was trimmed by 8 bases and J by 5 bases, leaving 10 bases between them. CDR1 and CDR2 (germline): SGHNT, YENEEA. The CDR3 is 12 residues long. CDR3 DNA: TGTGCCAGCGGAACAGTGGACAATGAGCAGTTCTTC. Translating it yields CASGTVDNEQFF.

The chain has TRBV14 and TRBJ1-2, with 7 bases identical to TRBD1. The J segment lost 4 bases and the V segment lost 4 bases, leaving 9 bases of the junction unmatched. The CDR3 covers 15 residues. The V gene's germline CDR1 is SGHDN and CDR2 FVKESK. The CDR3, as DNA: TGTGCCAGCAGCCCGCGGGACAGAGGAATCTATGGCTACACCTTC. Translated, it gives CASSPRDRGIYGYTF.

The gene calls are TRBV30 and TRBJ1-5, with 9 bases fitting TRBD1. CDR3 size: 16 residues. Germline CDR1 GTSNPN, CDR2 SVGIG (reference sequence). V lost 0 bases and J lost 7; bases outside the gene matches: 10. The CDR3 here is CAWSVPITGGGQPQHF. The CDR3 DNA sequence: TGTGCCTGGAGTGTACCCATCACAGGGGGCGGCCAGCCCCAGCATTTT.

The chain joins TRBV7-9 to TRBJ1-4, with TRBD1 identical over 7 bases. V lost 5 bases, J lost 5 bases, and 8 bases stayed unmatched. Per germline, CDR1 SEHNR and CDR2 FQNEAQ (reference sequence). This CDR3 comprises 15 residues. The CDR3: CASSDSGQWNEKLFF. Here the CDR3 DNA reads TGTGCCAGCAGCGATTCGGGACAGTGGAATGAAAAACTGTTTTTT.

This clone was seen only a few times. The V gene is TRBV7-3, the J gene TRBJ2-7; 8 bases map to TRBD2. The ends lost 3 bases at V and 0 bases at J; junction bases unmatched: 7. There are 16 residues in the CDR3. The germline V gene has CDR1 SGHTA and CDR2 FQGTGA. CDR3 loop: CASSLEASGSSYEQYF. Here the CDR3 DNA reads TGTGCCAGCAGCTTGGAAGCTAGCGGGTCCTCCTACGAGCAGTACTTC.

This clone is a singleton in its sample. The chain recombines TRBV6-5 with TRBJ2-7; 10 positions match TRBD1. The length of the CDR3 is 14 residues. Germline loops: CDR1 MNHEY, CDR2 SVGAGI. Germline trimming cut 5 bases from V and 3 bases from J; bases unmatched to any gene: 4. The CDR3 DNA reads TGTGCCAGCAGTGAGGACAGGGGGTACTACGAGCAGTACTTC. Protein sequence: CASSEDRGYYEQYF.

This clone was counted between two and nine times. The chain combines TRBV15 with TRBJ1-1; 7 nucleotides agree with TRBD1. J lost 3 bases, V lost 0 bases, and 4 bases had no gene match. Germline V CDR1 and CDR2: LNHNV, YYDKDF (reference sequence). This CDR3 is 15 amino acids long. CDR3 DNA: TGTGCCACCAGCAGAGATCCCAGGGGGGACACTGAAGCTTTCTTT. Its translation: CATSRDPRGDTEAFF. The full variable domain, rest sourced from reference TRBV15 and TRBJ1-1, is DAMVIQNPRYQVTQFGKPVTLSCSQTLNHNVMYWYQQKSSQAPKLLFHYYDKDFNNEADTPDNFQSRRPNTSFCFLDIRSPGLGDTAMYLCATSRDPRGDTEAFFGQGTRLTVV.

In its sample, this clone was seen a few times. The rearrangement uses TRBV7-2 and TRBJ2-3; D ambiguous. CDR1 and CDR2 from the germline V gene are SGHTA and FQGNSA. V lost 1 base, J lost 0 bases, and 8 bases lay in between. This CDR3 comprises 15 residues. CDR3 DNA sequence: TGTGCCAGCAGCTTAGAAGCCAGGAGCACAGATACGCAGTATTTT. As protein: CASSLEARSTDTQYF. Drawing the rest from reference TRBV7-2 and TRBJ2-3, the complete variable domain is GAGVSQSPSNKVTEKGKDVELRCDPISGHTALYWYRQSLGQGLEFLIYFQGNSAPDKSGLPSDRFSAERTGGSVSTLTIQRTQQEDSAVYLCASSLEARSTDTQYFGPGTRLTVL.

The chain couples TRBV5-1 to TRBJ2-3; no firm D call. This CDR3 has 13 amino acids. Trimming removed 1 base at V and 2 bases at J, with 5 bases between. CDR1 and CDR2 (germline): SGHRS, YFSETQ. The CDR3 loop reads CASSLLYTDTQYF. In nucleotides, the CDR3 is TGCGCCAGCAGCTTGCTGTACACAGATACGCAGTATTTT. The full variable domain, in which reference TRBV5-1 and TRBJ2-3 provide the parts outside the CDR3, is KAGVTQTPRYLIKTRGQQVTLSCSPISGHRSVSWYQQTPGQGLQFLFEYFSETQRNKGNFPGRFSGRQFSNSRSEMNVSTLELGDSALYLCASSLLYTDTQYFGPGTRLTVL.

The J gene is TRBJ2-5, the V gene TRBV28, with unresolved D. The CDR3 extends over 12 amino acids. Trimming removed 6 bases from V and 1 base from J, with 6 bases in between. Per germline, CDR1 MDHEN and CDR2 SYDVKM. The CDR3 region has the DNA TGTGCCAGCAGCCTCTTCCAAGAGACCCAGTACTTC. Its translation is CASSLFQETQYF.

The chain recombines TRBV2 with TRBJ2-5; 7 bases agree with TRBD2. V lost 2 bases, J lost 5 bases, and 5 bases stayed unmatched. CDR3 length: 14 residues. CDR1 and CDR2 from the germline V gene are SNHLY and FYNNEI. CDR3 bases: TGTGCCAGCAGTGAATGGGGAGGGGCGGAGACCCAGTACTTC. It encodes CASSEWGGAETQYF.

Regarding this clone: At one end the junction does not follow the germline gene, possibly because of a read error. The chain uses TRBV7-7 and TRBJ2-7, with 9 bases lining up with TRBD1. The CDR3 runs 13 residues. Germline V gene data show CDR1 as SSHAT and CDR2 as FNYEAQ (reference sequence). Written as DNA, the CDR3 is TGTGCTAGCAGCCGAGGGACAGGGTACGAGCAGTACTTC. It encodes CASSRGTGYEQYF.